Sequencing of this T cell receptor beta chain was carried out in a study of blood T cell repertoires in COVID-19. TCRdb keeps only in-frame clones here, not all; method: immunoSEQ multiplex PCR. The sample has hundreds of thousands of clones; around 88% are singletons. With 0 bases removed from V and 3 bases from J, the gap between germline ends came to 10 bases. This CDR3 has 15 amino acids. CDR1 SGDLS and CDR2 YYNGEE come from the germline V gene. V and J are TRBV9 and TRBJ2-1, with D unclear. The sequenced material came from peripheral blood. The TCR sequence derives from a woman aged 30 to 39 with acute or convalescent COVID-19. CDR3 coding DNA: TGTGCCAGCAGCGTAGACTCAGGCATCTACAATGAGCAGTTCTTC. It yields the protein CASSVDSGIYNEQFF.